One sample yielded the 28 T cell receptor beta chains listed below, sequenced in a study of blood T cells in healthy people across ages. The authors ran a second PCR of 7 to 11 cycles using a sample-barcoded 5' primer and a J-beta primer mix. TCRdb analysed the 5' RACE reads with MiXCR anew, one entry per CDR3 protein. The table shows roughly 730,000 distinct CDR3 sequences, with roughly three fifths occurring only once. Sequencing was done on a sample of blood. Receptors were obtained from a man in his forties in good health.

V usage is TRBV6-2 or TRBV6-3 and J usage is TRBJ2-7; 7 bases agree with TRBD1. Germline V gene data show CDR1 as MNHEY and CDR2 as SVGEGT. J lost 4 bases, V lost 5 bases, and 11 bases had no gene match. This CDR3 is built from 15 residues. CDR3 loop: CASSSPRQGRYEQYF. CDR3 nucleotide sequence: TGTGCCAGCAGTAGCCCTAGACAGGGTCGTTACGAGCAGTACTTC.

The CDR3 protein is CASSPGTSAGKNIQYF. The CDR3 DNA reads TGTGCCAGCAGCCCGGGGACTAGCGCAGGCAAAAACATTCAGTACTTC. V gene TRBV7-8 combines with J gene TRBJ2-4; 10 bases map to TRBD2. Germline CDR1 SGHVS, CDR2 FQNEAQ. V lost 5 bases to trimming and J lost 3 bases; unmatched junction nucleotides: 7. This CDR3 has 16 residues.

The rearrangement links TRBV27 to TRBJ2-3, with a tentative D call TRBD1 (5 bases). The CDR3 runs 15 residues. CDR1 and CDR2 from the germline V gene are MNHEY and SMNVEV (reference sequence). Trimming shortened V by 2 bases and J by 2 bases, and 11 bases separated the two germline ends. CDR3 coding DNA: TGTGCCAGCAGTTTACAGGGCCCCGACACAGATACGCAGTATTTT. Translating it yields CASSLQGPDTDTQYF.

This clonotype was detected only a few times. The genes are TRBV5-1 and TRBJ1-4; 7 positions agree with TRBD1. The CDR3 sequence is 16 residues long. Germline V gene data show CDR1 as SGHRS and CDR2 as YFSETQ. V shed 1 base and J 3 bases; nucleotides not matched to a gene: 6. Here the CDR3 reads CASSLSTGAANEKLFF. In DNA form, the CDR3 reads TGCGCCAGCAGCTTGTCTACAGGGGCGGCTAATGAAAAACTGTTTTTT.

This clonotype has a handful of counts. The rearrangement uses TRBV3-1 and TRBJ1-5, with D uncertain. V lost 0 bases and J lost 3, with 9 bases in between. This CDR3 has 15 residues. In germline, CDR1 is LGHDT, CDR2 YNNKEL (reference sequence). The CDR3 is CASSQDGSPNQPQHF. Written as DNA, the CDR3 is TGTGCCAGCAGCCAAGATGGAAGCCCCAATCAGCCCCAGCATTTT.

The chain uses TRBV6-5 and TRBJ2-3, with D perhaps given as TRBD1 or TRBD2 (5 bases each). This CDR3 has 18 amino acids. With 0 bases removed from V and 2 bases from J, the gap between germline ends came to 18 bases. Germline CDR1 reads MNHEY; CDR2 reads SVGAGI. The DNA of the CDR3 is TGTGCCAGCAGTTACTCGATCGGTACGGCAGGGACCACAGATACGCAGTATTTT. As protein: CASSYSIGTAGTTDTQYF.

The CDR3 loop is CSGKQGPGFGGYTF. The CDR3 nucleotides read TGCAGCGGGAAACAGGGGCCGGGTTTCGGGGGCTACACCTTC. The chain employs TRBV29-1 and TRBJ1-2, with TRBD1 matching over 7 bases. Germline CDR1 and CDR2: SQVTM and ANQGSEA. The J segment lost 8 bases and the V segment lost 7 bases, leaving 16 bases of the junction unmatched. The CDR3 runs 14 residues.

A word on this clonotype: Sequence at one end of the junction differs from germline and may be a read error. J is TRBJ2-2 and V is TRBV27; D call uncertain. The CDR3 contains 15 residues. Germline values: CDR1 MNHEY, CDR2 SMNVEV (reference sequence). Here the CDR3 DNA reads TGTACCAGCAGTTTCTTTCCGGACGTTACCGGGGAGCTGTTTTTT. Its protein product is CTSSFFPDVTGELFF.

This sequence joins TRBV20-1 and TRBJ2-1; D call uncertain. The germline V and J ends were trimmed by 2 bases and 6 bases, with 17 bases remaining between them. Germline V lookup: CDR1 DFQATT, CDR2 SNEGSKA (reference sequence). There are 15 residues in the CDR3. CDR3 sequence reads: CSARLLVVIGNEQFF. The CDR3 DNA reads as TGCAGTGCTAGACTTCTAGTAGTAATTGGCAATGAGCAGTTCTTC.

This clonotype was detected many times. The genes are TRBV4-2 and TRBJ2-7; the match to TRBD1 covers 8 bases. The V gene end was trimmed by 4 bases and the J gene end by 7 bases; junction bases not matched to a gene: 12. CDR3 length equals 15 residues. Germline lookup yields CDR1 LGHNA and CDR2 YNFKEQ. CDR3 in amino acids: CASSPWTGRPSEQYF. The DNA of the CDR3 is TGTGCCAGCAGCCCTTGGACAGGGCGGCCGTCAGAGCAGTACTTC.

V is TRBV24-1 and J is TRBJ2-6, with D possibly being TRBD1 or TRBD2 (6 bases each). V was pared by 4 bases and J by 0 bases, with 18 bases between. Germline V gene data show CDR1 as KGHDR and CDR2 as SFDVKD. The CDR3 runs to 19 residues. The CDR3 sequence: CATSDGGGRTVSGANVLTF. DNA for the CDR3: TGTGCCACCAGTGACGGGGGCGGCAGGACCGTCTCTGGGGCCAACGTCCTGACTTTC.

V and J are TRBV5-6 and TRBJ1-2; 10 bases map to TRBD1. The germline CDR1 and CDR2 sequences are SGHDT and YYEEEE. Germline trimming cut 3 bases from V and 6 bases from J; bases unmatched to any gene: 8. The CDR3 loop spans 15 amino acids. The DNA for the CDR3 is TGTGCCAGCAGCTCCTCGGACAGGGGGAATGATGGCTACACCTTC. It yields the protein CASSSSDRGNDGYTF.

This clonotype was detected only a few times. The CDR3 region has the DNA TGCGCCAGCAGCTTGACCCTCAGCAACACTGAAGCTTTCTTT. Amino acid sequence: CASSLTLSNTEAFF. The chain uses TRBV5-1 and TRBJ1-1, with D unresolved. The length of the CDR3 is 14 residues. Germline V lookup: CDR1 SGHRS, CDR2 YFSETQ. Trimming left V 1 base short and J 2 bases short, with 9 bases between.

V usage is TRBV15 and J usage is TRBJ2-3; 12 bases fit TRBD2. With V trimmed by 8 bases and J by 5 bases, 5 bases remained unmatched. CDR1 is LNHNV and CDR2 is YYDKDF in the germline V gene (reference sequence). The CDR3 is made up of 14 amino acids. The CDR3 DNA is TGTGCCACCCGACTAGCGGGAGAGGGAGATACGCAGTATTTT. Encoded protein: CATRLAGEGDTQYF.

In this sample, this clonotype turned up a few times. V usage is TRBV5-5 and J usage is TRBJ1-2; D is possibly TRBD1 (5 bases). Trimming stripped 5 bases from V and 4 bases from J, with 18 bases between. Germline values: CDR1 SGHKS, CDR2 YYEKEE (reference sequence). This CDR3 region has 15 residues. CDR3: CASRVLQASFYGYTF. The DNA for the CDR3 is TGTGCCAGCAGAGTCTTACAGGCCAGCTTCTATGGCTACACCTTC.

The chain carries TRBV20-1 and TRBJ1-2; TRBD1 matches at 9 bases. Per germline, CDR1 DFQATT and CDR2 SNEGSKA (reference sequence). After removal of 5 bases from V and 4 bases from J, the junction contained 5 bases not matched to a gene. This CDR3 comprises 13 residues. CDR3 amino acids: CSAGTGMGYGYTF. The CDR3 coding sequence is TGCAGTGCTGGGACAGGGATGGGCTATGGCTACACCTTC.

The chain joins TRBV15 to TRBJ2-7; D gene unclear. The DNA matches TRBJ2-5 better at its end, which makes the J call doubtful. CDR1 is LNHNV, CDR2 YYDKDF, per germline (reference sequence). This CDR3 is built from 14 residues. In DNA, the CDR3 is TGTGCCACCAGCAGAGTCGAGGAGTTTGTGACCCAGTACTTC. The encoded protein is CATSRVEEFVTQYF.

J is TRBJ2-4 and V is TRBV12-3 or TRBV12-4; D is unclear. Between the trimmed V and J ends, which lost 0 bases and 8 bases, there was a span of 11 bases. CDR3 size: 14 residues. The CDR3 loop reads CASSLAGSSDIQYF. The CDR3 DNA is TGTGCCAGCAGTTTAGCAGGGTCATCGGACATTCAGTACTTC.

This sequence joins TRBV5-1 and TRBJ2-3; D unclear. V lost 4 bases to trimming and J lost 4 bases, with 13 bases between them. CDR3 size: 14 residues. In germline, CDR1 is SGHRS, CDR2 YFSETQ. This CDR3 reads CASSQSYAADTQYF. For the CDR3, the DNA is TGCGCCAGCAGCCAATCCTATGCCGCAGATACGCAGTATTTT.

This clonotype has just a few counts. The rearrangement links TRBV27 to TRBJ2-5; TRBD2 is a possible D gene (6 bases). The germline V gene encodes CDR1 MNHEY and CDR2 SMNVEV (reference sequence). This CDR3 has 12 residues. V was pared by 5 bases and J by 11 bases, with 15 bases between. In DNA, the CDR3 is TGTGCCAGCAGTGCCCCCGGGGGTAAGCAGTACTTC. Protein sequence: CASSAPGGKQYF.

CDR3: CASSYRNLGETQYF. The CDR3 DNA reads as TGTGCCAGCAGTTACAGGAACTTGGGAGAGACCCAGTACTTC. The chain is built from TRBV6-5 and TRBJ2-4; D is ambiguous. With the DNA end fitting TRBJ2-5 better, the J assignment may be wrong. Germline CDR1 is MNHEY and CDR2 is SVGAGI. This CDR3 has 14 residues.

This CDR3 is CASSQVAVSTEAFF. For the CDR3, the DNA is TGTGCCAGCAGCCAAGTAGCTGTCAGCACTGAAGCTTTCTTT. The V gene is TRBV6-6, the J gene TRBJ1-1; no clear D. This CDR3 has 14 amino acids. Germline V gene data show CDR1 as MNHNY and CDR2 as SVGAGI (reference sequence). V lost 6 bases, J lost 4 bases, and 15 bases lay in between.

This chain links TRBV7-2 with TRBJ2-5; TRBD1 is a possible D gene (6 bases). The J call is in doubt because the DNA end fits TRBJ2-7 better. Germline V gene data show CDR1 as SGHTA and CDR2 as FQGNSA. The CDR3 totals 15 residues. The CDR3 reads CASSLDGQGINEQYF. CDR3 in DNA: TGTGCCAGCAGCTTAGACGGGCAGGGGATTAACGAGCAGTACTTC.

The CDR3 protein is CASSLQTRHSGANVLTF. CDR3 nucleotide sequence: TGTGCCAGCAGCCTCCAGACGAGGCACTCTGGGGCCAACGTCCTGACTTTC. V is TRBV7-9 and J is TRBJ2-6, with D uncertain. Germline assignment: CDR1 SEHNR and CDR2 FQNEAQ (reference sequence). V lost 5 bases and J 0 bases, leaving 14 bases between the germline ends. The CDR3 totals 17 residues. Using reference TRBV7-9 and TRBJ2-6 for the parts outside the CDR3, the full variable domain is DTGVSQNPRHKITKRGQNVTFRCDPISEHNRLYWYRQTLGQGPEFLTYFQNEAQLEKSRLLSDRFSAERPKGSFSTLEIQRTEQGDSAMYLCASSLQTRHSGANVLTFGAGSRLTVL.

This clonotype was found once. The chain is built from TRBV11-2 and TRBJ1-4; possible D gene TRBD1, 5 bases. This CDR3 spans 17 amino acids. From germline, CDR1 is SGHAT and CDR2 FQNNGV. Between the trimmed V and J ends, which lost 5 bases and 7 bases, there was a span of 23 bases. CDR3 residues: CASSPGGGGGSGEKLFF. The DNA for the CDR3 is TGTGCCAGCAGCCCAGGTGGGGGAGGCGGATCGGGTGAAAAACTGTTTTTT.

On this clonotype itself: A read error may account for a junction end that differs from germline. The CDR3 DNA is TGTGCCAGCAGCCGGGAGGACAGGGGCCTCCATTTACTCTCTGGGGCCAACGTCCAGACTTTC. Its protein is CASSREDRGLHLLSGANVQTF. The chain has TRBV7-3 and TRBJ2-6, with TRBD1 identical over 9 bases. This CDR3 has 21 amino acids. The germline V gene encodes CDR1 SGHTA and CDR2 FQGTGA.

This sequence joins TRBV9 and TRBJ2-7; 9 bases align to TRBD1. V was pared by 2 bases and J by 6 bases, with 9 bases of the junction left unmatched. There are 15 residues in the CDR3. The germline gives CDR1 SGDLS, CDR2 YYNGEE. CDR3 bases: TGTGCCAGCAGCGTCTTCCCGGGACAGGGTGGCGAGCAGTACTTC. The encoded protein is CASSVFPGQGGEQYF.

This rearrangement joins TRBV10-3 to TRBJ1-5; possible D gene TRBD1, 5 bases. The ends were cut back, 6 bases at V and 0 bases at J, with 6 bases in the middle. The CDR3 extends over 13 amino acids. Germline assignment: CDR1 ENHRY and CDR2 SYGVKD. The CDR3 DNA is TGTGCCATCAGAGGGGATAGCAATCAGCCCCAGCATTTT. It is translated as CAIRGDSNQPQHF.